One and the same sample provided the 25 T cell receptor beta chains below, sequenced in a study of cytomegalovirus exposure and HLA in healthy donors. PCR amplification relied on 60 Vbeta primers (plus 13 Jbeta primers). Repertoires were generated with immunoSEQ multiplex PCR, while TCRdb's copy carries only in-frame clones and drops some. The table shows some 62,000 clones, with more than 70% occurring only once. Material: PBMCs. The receptors were sampled from a man aged 18 to 29 in good health and CMV-seronegative.

The CDR3 sequence: CASSRTANYGYTF. CDR3 DNA sequence: TGTGCCAGCAGTCGGACAGCTAACTATGGCTACACCTTC. This chain links TRBV6-5 with TRBJ1-2, with TRBD1 as a possible D gene (6 bases). Trimming pared 5 bases from V and 0 bases from J, leaving 7 bases between. CDR1 MNHEY and CDR2 SVGAGI come from the germline V gene. This CDR3 has 13 residues.

The genes are TRBV30 and TRBJ1-2, with D perhaps matching TRBD1 (5 bases). Germline CDR1 is GTSNPN and CDR2 is SVGIG (reference sequence). V lost 2 bases to trimming and J lost 2 bases, with 6 bases between them. The CDR3 spans 12 residues. In DNA form, the CDR3 reads TGTGCCTGGAGTCGGGGGAACTATGGCTACACCTTC. Its protein is CAWSRGNYGYTF.

J is TRBJ2-7 and V is TRBV29-1, with TRBD2 as a possible D gene (6 bases). The V end lost 0 bases, the J end lost 1 base, and 16 bases lay between the germline ends. The germline CDR1 and CDR2 sequences are SQVTM and ANQGSEA. CDR3 length equals 16 residues. The CDR3 nucleotides read TGCAGCGTTGAAGAACCCCCGCGGGGAACTTCCTACGAGCAGTACTTC. Residues: CSVEEPPRGTSYEQYF.

In regard to this clone: Without the conserved terminal phenylalanine or tryptophan, this CDR3 likely stems from a read error. This chain links TRBV4-1 with TRBJ1-1; D is unresolved. In germline, CDR1 is MGHRA, CDR2 YSYEKL. V lost 2 bases, J lost 1 base, and 8 bases lay in between. This CDR3 region has 14 residues. CDR3 loop: CASSQWVENTEAFV. The CDR3 DNA is TGCGCCAGCAGCCAATGGGTGGAGAACACTGAAGCTTTCGTT.

This clone was seen once. V and J are TRBV25-1 and TRBJ1-4; D gene uncertain. Germline V lookup: CDR1 MGHDK, CDR2 SYGVNS. The CDR3 is 14 residues long. The ends were cut back, 3 bases at V and 4 bases at J, with 9 bases in the middle. CDR3 nucleotides: TGTGCCAGCAGTGAGTTCGACTTTAATGAAAAACTGTTTTTT. It yields the protein CASSEFDFNEKLFF.

The chain recombines TRBV9 with TRBJ2-3; D is ambiguous. The CDR3 sequence is 13 residues long. V was clipped by 2 bases and J by 1 base, with 5 bases between them. Per the germline V gene, CDR1 is SGDLS and CDR2 is YYNGEE. This CDR3 reads CASSVRGTDTQYF. In DNA form, the CDR3 reads TGTGCCAGCAGCGTCCGGGGCACAGATACGCAGTATTTT.

This clone was counted a few times. The V and J genes are TRBV28 and TRBJ1-4; 8 positions match TRBD1. Germline CDR1 reads MDHEN; CDR2 reads SYDVKM. The CDR3 has 14 residues. V gave up 3 bases and J gave up 3 bases; unmatched junction bases: 0. The CDR3 protein is CASSLTGANEKLFF. The CDR3 nucleotides are TGTGCCAGCAGTTTGACAGGGGCTAATGAAAAACTGTTTTTT.

This rearrangement joins TRBV6-6 to TRBJ1-5; TRBD1 is a possible D gene (5 bases). This CDR3 region has 16 residues. The V end lost 8 bases, the J end lost 4 bases, and 21 bases lay between the germline ends. CDR1 is MNHNY and CDR2 is SVGAGI in the germline V gene (reference sequence). The CDR3 bases are TGTGCCAGCCTCGCCGGGGGTAAATTAGTGAATCAGCCCCAGCATTTT. Translation gives CASLAGGKLVNQPQHF.

CDR3 loop: CASGDRGSNQPQHF. CDR3 nucleotides: TGCGCCAGCGGGGACAGAGGGAGCAATCAGCCCCAGCATTTT. The chain employs TRBV23-1 and TRBJ1-5; 7 bases fit TRBD1. TRBV23-1 qualifies as an ORF whose function is uncertain. Unmatched junction bases numbered 5, after V lost 8 bases and J lost 1 base. This CDR3 region has 14 residues.

The CDR3 bases are TGTGCCAGCAGCGTAGGTGGGACAGGGTCTTTTCTGTACTTC. This translates into CASSVGGTGSFLYF. This chain uses TRBV9 with TRBJ2-7; 9 nucleotides agree with TRBD1. The CDR3 is made up of 14 amino acids. Germline V gene lookup returns CDR1 SGDLS and CDR2 YYNGEE. V lost 0 bases, J lost 12 bases, and 10 bases stayed unmatched.

The V call is TRBV27, the J call TRBJ1-2; D gene unclear. Looked up from germline, CDR1 is MNHEY and CDR2 is SMNVEV (reference sequence). This CDR3 is 14 amino acids long. V was clipped by 2 bases and J by 4 bases, with 11 bases between them. The CDR3 is CASSLKSNLYGYTF. CDR3 coding DNA: TGTGCCAGCAGTTTAAAGAGCAATCTCTATGGCTACACCTTC.

This chain links TRBV5-1 with TRBJ1-1, with 9 positions matching TRBD1. Unmatched junction bases numbered 6, after V lost 4 bases and J lost 5 bases. Germline CDR1 reads SGHRS; CDR2 reads YFSETQ. The CDR3 consists of 14 residues. DNA for the CDR3: TGCGCCAGCAGCGCGGGACAGGGTTTAACTGAAGCTTTCTTT. It translates to CASSAGQGLTEAFF.

The sample holds a few counts of this clone. This chain joins TRBV6-1 and TRBJ2-1, with D perhaps TRBD2 (7 bases). This CDR3 has 13 residues. CDR1 MNHNS and CDR2 SASEGT come from the germline V gene. Trimming cost V 1 base and J 10 bases, with 11 bases left between them. CDR3 loop: CASSEGGGSEQFF. In nucleotides, the CDR3 is TGTGCCAGCAGTGAAGGGGGGGGCAGCGAGCAGTTCTTC.

The DNA for the CDR3 is TGTGCCAGCAGTCGGACAGTCTTGGTCGGGGGCTACACCTTC. As protein: CASSRTVLVGGYTF. The rearrangement links TRBV6-5 to TRBJ1-2; possibly TRBD1 for D (6 bases). Trimming removed 5 bases from V and 8 bases from J, with 18 bases in between. Germline V gene sequence: CDR1 MNHEY, CDR2 SVGAGI. There are 14 residues in the CDR3.

This rearrangement joins TRBV10-3 to TRBJ1-5, with D unresolved. The CDR3 loop spans 16 amino acids. V dropped 0 bases and J dropped 6 bases, with 15 bases sitting between them. Germline V gives CDR1 ENHRY, CDR2 SYGVKD. CDR3: CAISESFEREGQPQHF. The CDR3 DNA reads TGTGCCATCAGTGAGTCTTTTGAGAGGGAAGGTCAGCCCCAGCATTTT.

The gene calls are TRBV21-1 and TRBJ2-3; the table assigns TRBD2, which was not confirmed against the DNA. TRBV21-1 is a listed pseudogene. The CDR3 loop spans 17 amino acids. Here the CDR3 reads CASSKSSGTRDTDTQYF. The CDR3 bases are TGTGCCAGCAGCAAAAGTAGCGGAACAAGGGACACAGATACGCAGTATTTT.

This rearrangement joins TRBV5-1 to TRBJ2-7; TRBD1 agrees at 9 bases. This CDR3 has 16 residues. Germline V gene sequence: CDR1 SGHRS, CDR2 YFSETQ. The V gene end was trimmed by 0 bases and the J gene end by 3 bases; junction bases not matched to a gene: 7. CDR3: CASSLDPRDRDYEQYF. The CDR3 DNA follows: TGCGCCAGCAGCTTGGACCCCCGGGACAGGGACTACGAGCAGTACTTC.

The rearrangement joins TRBV27 to TRBJ2-5, with a possible D match to TRBD2 (6 bases). The V gene lost 4 bases and the J gene lost 5 bases, with 14 bases spanning the gap. The CDR3 is made up of 14 amino acids. Looked up from germline, CDR1 is MNHEY and CDR2 is SMNVEV (reference sequence). Here the CDR3 reads CASSSLAPGETQYF. The CDR3 nucleotides read TGTGCCAGCAGTTCGCTAGCGCCGGGGGAGACCCAGTACTTC.

This clone was observed a handful of times. This chain links TRBV2 with TRBJ2-2, with a weak D call TRBD2 (6 bases). Germline CDR1 and CDR2: SNHLY and FYNNEI. This CDR3 has 14 residues. V shed 7 bases and J shed 7 bases, with 16 bases lying between them. The chain's CDR3 is CASKQDLSGGELFF. The CDR3, as DNA: TGTGCCAGCAAACAAGATCTTAGCGGCGGGGAGCTGTTTTTT.

The CDR3 DNA reads as TGTGCCAGCAGCTCCGTTCCGGGACTAGGGGAGACCCAGTACTTC. It yields the protein CASSSVPGLGETQYF. The rearrangement joins TRBV5-4 to TRBJ2-5; TRBD2 agrees at 8 bases. Germline CDR1 SGHNT, CDR2 YYREEE (reference sequence). The CDR3 is made up of 15 amino acids. The V and J ends lost 3 bases and 5 bases, in that order; junction bases with no gene match: 9.

This clone has a single count. V is TRBV7-9 and J is TRBJ2-3, with 7 bases fitting TRBD2. The CDR3 loop spans 15 amino acids. CDR1 SEHNR and CDR2 FQNEAQ come from the germline V gene (reference sequence). Trimming took 0 bases from V and 2 from J; bases not matched to a gene: 2. The CDR3 nucleotides are TGTGCCAGCAGCTTAGCCAGCGGGGACACAGATACGCAGTATTTT. Translated, it gives CASSLASGDTDTQYF.

The chain joins TRBV6-4 to TRBJ2-3; 13 nucleotides line up with TRBD2. This CDR3 is 19 amino acids long. Looked up from germline, CDR1 is MRHNA and CDR2 is SNTAGT. Unmatched junction bases numbered 15, after V lost 3 bases and J lost 6 bases. CDR3 sequence: CASSDPVGLAGSFADTQYF. As DNA, the CDR3 is TGTGCCAGCAGTGATCCGGTGGGACTAGCGGGGTCCTTTGCGGATACGCAGTATTTT.

This sequence joins TRBV12-5 and TRBJ2-5, with 9 positions matching TRBD1. The CDR3 has 17 residues. J lost 5 bases, V lost 0 bases, and 10 bases had no gene match. Germline V gives CDR1 LGHNT, CDR2 FRNRAP. CDR3 in amino acids: CASGLVEGTGLRETQYF. In DNA form, the CDR3 reads TGTGCTAGTGGTTTGGTGGAGGGGACAGGGCTTAGGGAGACCCAGTACTTC.

The rearrangement links TRBV6-1 to TRBJ1-2; D unresolved. V was cut by 4 bases and J by 5 bases, with 11 bases left in between. The CDR3 consists of 13 residues. The germline gives CDR1 MNHNS, CDR2 SASEGT. Written as DNA, the CDR3 is TGTGCCAGCAGTGCCCGGGGTCCGTATGGCTACACCTTC. It is translated as CASSARGPYGYTF.

This clone was seen a single time. The chain joins TRBV30 to TRBJ2-5, with a possible D match to TRBD1 (6 bases). CDR1 is GTSNPN, CDR2 SVGIG, per germline (reference sequence). The CDR3 has 11 residues. The V end was cut by 8 bases, the J end by 5 bases, with 12 bases between. The CDR3 sequence: CARRGGETQYF. The CDR3 DNA follows: TGTGCCCGCAGGGGCGGGGAGACCCAGTACTTC.